This is a list of T cell receptor beta chains from one sample in a study of shared clonotypes between healthy human individuals. The assay was immunoSEQ multiplex PCR, and TCRdb's table has in-frame clones only and misses some. Seen here are around 2.5 million clones, approximately 94% observed once, and the top ten hold approximately 0.37%. The sequencing sample was made of naive CD4+ T cells from PBMCs. The receptors derive from a young man in good health. Some clones in this sample may be carry-over from other donors' samples. Each CDR3 is given with its conserved first and last residue. Fields, in order: J gene, V gene, clone size, D gene, CDR3 protein, CDR3 DNA. D genes are given only for firm matches. Only some rows state a clone size, as once, few, many or a class for expanded clones.

J: TRBJ1-5; V: TRBV7-8; size: .; D: .; CDR3: CASSPRTGSLRDQPQHF; DNA: TGTGCCAGCAGCCCGAGAACAGGGTCTTTAAGGGATCAGCCCCAGCATTTT
J: TRBJ1-5; V: TRBV11-2; size: .; D: TRBD1; CDR3: CASSLGQGDPQHF; DNA: TGTGCCAGCAGCTTAGGGCAGGGGGATCCCCAGCATTTT
J: TRBJ1-5; V: TRBV6-1; size: .; D: TRBD1; CDR3: CASSEFMGQGANQPQHF; DNA: TGTGCCAGCAGTGAATTTATGGGACAGGGGGCTAATCAGCCCCAGCATTTT
J: TRBJ2-2; V: TRBV7-7; size: once; D: TRBD2; CDR3: CASSLTQASGSSGELFF; DNA: TGTGCCAGCAGCTTAACTCAGGCTAGCGGGAGTTCCGGGGAGCTGTTTTTT
J: TRBJ1-3; V: TRBV7-3; size: .; D: .; CDR3: CASSAQGQGNTIYF; DNA: TGTGCCAGCAGCGCGCAGGGTCAAGGAAACACCATATATTTT
J: TRBJ2-2; V: TRBV19; size: .; D: .; CDR3: CASSPRTGTNTGELFF; DNA: TGTGCCAGTAGTCCGAGGACGGGGACGAACACCGGGGAGCTGTTTTTT
J: TRBJ1-5; V: TRBV6-5; size: .; D: .; CDR3: CASSSHLGQPQHF; DNA: TGTGCCAGCAGTTCCCACCTAGGCCAGCCCCAGCATTTT
J: TRBJ2-7; V: TRBV19; size: .; D: .; CDR3: CASSLAAGPLTYEQYF; DNA: TGTGCCAGTAGTCTTGCTGCGGGACCCTTGACCTACGAGCAGTACTTC
J: TRBJ2-1; V: TRBV12-1; size: .; D: .; CDR3: CASSFGLAGGCEQFF; DNA: TGTGCCAGCAGCTTTGGACTAGCGGGAGGGTGTGAGCAGTTCTTC
J: TRBJ1-1; V: TRBV5-8; size: .; D: .; CDR3: CASSIRHVNTEAFF; DNA: TGTGCCAGCAGTATCCGACACGTGAACACTGAAGCTTTCTTT